Below, 17 T cell receptor beta chains from the same sample are listed, as sequenced in a study of blood T cell repertoires in COVID-19. Produced via immunoSEQ multiplex PCR; TCRdb's table is partial and in-frame only. This table holds 80,000 to 100,000 clones, around 88% found once. Sequencing was performed on peripheral blood. Receptors were obtained from a man aged 50 to 60 with COVID-19, enrolled during active disease.

As to this clone: At one end the junction does not follow the germline gene, possibly because of a read error. The chain joins TRBV7-7 to TRBJ1-1; D gene uncertain. CDR1 and CDR2 (germline): SSHAT, FNYEAQ (reference sequence). The CDR3 length is 13 residues. Here the CDR3 DNA reads TGTGCTAGCAGCTTAGATCCAGATACTGAAGCTTTCTTT. Amino acid sequence: CASSLDPDTEAFF.

This chain joins TRBV19 and TRBJ1-5, with 7 bases fitting TRBD1. Trimming removed 6 bases from V and 2 bases from J; junction bases left unmatched: 4. The CDR3 loop spans 14 amino acids. Germline V gives CDR1 LNHDA, CDR2 SQIVND (reference sequence). The CDR3 protein is CASRRQGRNQPQHF. The CDR3 bases are TGTGCCAGTAGGAGACAGGGTCGCAATCAGCCCCAGCATTTT.

This clone showed up just once. V and J are TRBV19 and TRBJ2-1; 7 nucleotides agree with TRBD1. The CDR3 sequence is 14 residues long. J lost 4 bases, V lost 1 base, and 1 base had no gene match. Germline V gives CDR1 LNHDA, CDR2 SQIVND (reference sequence). This CDR3 reads CASSIGDSYNEQFF. In DNA, the CDR3 is TGTGCCAGTAGTATAGGGGACAGTTACAATGAGCAGTTCTTC.

The rearrangement links TRBV6-2 or TRBV6-3 to TRBJ1-3; TRBD1 matches at 8 bases. Per germline, CDR1 MNHEY and CDR2 SVGEGT. This CDR3 is 14 amino acids long. V shed 6 bases and J 2 bases; nucleotides not matched to a gene: 3. CDR3 sequence: CASSRTGTGNTIYF. The CDR3 bases are TGTGCCAGCAGCCGGACAGGGACTGGAAACACCATATATTTT.

Here the CDR3 DNA reads TGTGCCATCAGTGAGTCGACGGGAGCCTCTCTCAATGAGCAGTTCTTC. It codes for CAISESTGASLNEQFF. The chain combines TRBV10-3 with TRBJ2-1; tentative D call: TRBD2 (6 bases). CDR3 size: 16 residues. Trimming shortened V by 0 bases and J by 6 bases, and 15 bases separated the two germline ends. Germline lookup yields CDR1 ENHRY and CDR2 SYGVKD.

This clone was found a few times. J is TRBJ2-1 and V is TRBV15, with TRBD2 matching over 9 bases. CDR1 is LNHNV and CDR2 is YYDKDF in the germline V gene (reference sequence). Trimming at V came to 1 base and at J to 4 bases, leaving 8 bases not matched to a gene. CDR3 length: 17 residues. The chain's CDR3 is CATSRALGGGAYNEQFF. DNA of the CDR3: TGTGCCACCAGCAGAGCTTTAGGCGGGGGGGCGTACAATGAGCAGTTCTTC.

For the CDR3, the DNA is TGTGCCAGCAGCTCCCGAGAGACCCAGTACTTC. Protein product: CASSSRETQYF. This sequence joins TRBV7-2 and TRBJ2-5; D is undetermined. V was clipped by 4 bases and J by 4 bases, with 4 bases between them. Germline V gives CDR1 SGHTA, CDR2 FQGNSA. The CDR3 contains 11 residues.

The chain is built from TRBV3-1 (or the pseudogene TRBV3-2) and TRBJ1-5, with D maybe TRBD1 (6 bases). V dropped 2 bases and J dropped 3 bases, with 11 bases sitting between them. Germline CDR1 and CDR2: LGHDT and YNNKEL (reference sequence). CDR3 length equals 15 residues. The CDR3 sequence is CASSQMGATNQPQHF. In DNA form, the CDR3 reads TGTGCCAGCAGCCAAATGGGGGCGACCAATCAGCCCCAGCATTTT.

This rearrangement joins TRBV7-3 to TRBJ2-3; 9 bases are shared with TRBD1. The junction had 2 bases not matched to a gene; V was cut back by 0 bases and J by 1 base. The CDR3 is made up of 16 amino acids. CDR1 is SGHTA and CDR2 is FQGTGA in the germline V gene. The CDR3, as DNA: TGTGCCAGCAGCTTAACCCGGGACAGGGGCACAGATACGCAGTATTTT. This translates into CASSLTRDRGTDTQYF.

This chain uses TRBV4-2 with TRBJ2-7, with TRBD1 matching 10 bases. There are 13 residues in the CDR3. V trimming: 4 bases; J trimming: 5 bases; junction bases outside the gene matches: 2. Germline V gene lookup returns CDR1 LGHNA and CDR2 YNFKEQ. In DNA form, the CDR3 reads TGTGCCAGCAGCCGGGACAGGGGAAACGAGCAGTACTTC. Amino acids: CASSRDRGNEQYF.

This chain links TRBV7-2 with TRBJ2-3; 7 positions match TRBD2. Germline values: CDR1 SGHTA, CDR2 FQGNSA. CDR3 size: 16 residues. The V segment lost 4 bases and the J segment 5 bases; nucleotides outside the gene matches: 12. CDR3 in DNA: TGTGCCAGCAGCTCCATCGTAACGGGGGGAATAGATACGCAGTATTTT. Amino acid sequence: CASSSIVTGGIDTQYF.

The rearrangement links TRBV7-3 to TRBJ2-1; 15 bases map to TRBD2. Germline V gives CDR1 SGHTA, CDR2 FQGTGA. V gave up 3 bases and J gave up 4 bases; unmatched junction bases: 4. The CDR3 has 17 amino acids. This CDR3 is CASSFRTSGGAYNEQFF. The CDR3 DNA is TGTGCCAGCAGCTTCAGGACTAGCGGGGGGGCATACAATGAGCAGTTCTTC.

This rearrangement joins TRBV14 to TRBJ1-2; possibly TRBD1 for D (6 bases). CDR1 and CDR2 from the germline V gene are SGHDN and FVKESK. Trimming pared 3 bases from V and 7 bases from J, leaving 12 bases between. The CDR3 has 13 residues. This CDR3 reads CASSQVPRGGYTF. CDR3 DNA: TGTGCCAGCAGCCAGGTCCCCAGGGGTGGCTACACCTTC.

The chain has TRBV5-6 and TRBJ1-5, with D unresolved. V dropped 4 bases and J dropped 3 bases, with 23 bases sitting between them. Germline V CDR1 and CDR2: SGHDT, YYEEEE. The CDR3 has 18 amino acids. CDR3 sequence reads: CASSNSWLVTPTNQPQHF. CDR3 nucleotides: TGTGCCAGCAGCAACTCCTGGCTTGTGACTCCGACCAATCAGCCCCAGCATTTT.

The J gene is TRBJ2-7, the V gene TRBV7-2; the match to TRBD1 covers 10 bases. Germline trimming cut 4 bases from V and 4 bases from J; bases unmatched to any gene: 7. Germline values: CDR1 SGHTA, CDR2 FQGNSA. The CDR3 has 15 amino acids. CDR3 DNA: TGTGCCAGCAGCTCGCGGGACAGGGGTCTATACGAGCAGTACTTC. Translating it yields CASSSRDRGLYEQYF.

The chain employs TRBV6-5 and TRBJ1-3, with TRBD1 identical over 7 bases. This CDR3 comprises 14 residues. Trimming took 6 bases from V and 4 from J; bases not matched to a gene: 6. Germline V gene sequence: CDR1 MNHEY, CDR2 SVGAGI. The DNA for the CDR3 is TGTGCCAGCAGCTCGACAGGGCCCGGAAACACCATATATTTT. Residues: CASSSTGPGNTIYF.

On this clone: Sequence at one end of the junction differs from germline and may be a read error. This chain links TRBV14 with TRBJ2-1; D possibly corresponds to TRBD2 (5 bases). The CDR3 sequence is 11 residues long. Germline values: CDR1 SGHDN, CDR2 FVKESK. The DNA of the CDR3 is TGTGCCAGCAGCCAAGGTCCAGCGGCGGTCTTC. Its protein product is CASSQGPAAVF. The whole variable domain, filled in from reference TRBV14 and TRBJ2-1, reads EAGVTQFPSHSVIEKGQTVTLRCDPISGHDNLYWYRRVMGKEIKFLLHFVKESKQDESGMPNNRFLAERTGGTYSTLKVQPAELEDSGVYFCASSQGPAAVFGPGTRLTVL.